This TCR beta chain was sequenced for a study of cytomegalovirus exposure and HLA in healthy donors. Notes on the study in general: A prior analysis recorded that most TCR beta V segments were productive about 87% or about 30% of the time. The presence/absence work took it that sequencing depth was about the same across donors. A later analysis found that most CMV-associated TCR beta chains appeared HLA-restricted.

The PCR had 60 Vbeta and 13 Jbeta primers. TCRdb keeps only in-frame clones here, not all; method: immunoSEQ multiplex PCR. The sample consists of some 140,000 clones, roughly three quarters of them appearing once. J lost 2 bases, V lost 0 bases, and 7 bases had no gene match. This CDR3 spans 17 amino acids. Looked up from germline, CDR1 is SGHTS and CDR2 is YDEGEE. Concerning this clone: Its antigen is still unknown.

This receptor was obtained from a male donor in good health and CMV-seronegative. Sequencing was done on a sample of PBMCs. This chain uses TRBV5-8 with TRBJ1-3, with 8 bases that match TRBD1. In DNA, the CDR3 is TGTGCCAGCAGCTTGGCAGGGGGCCCCTCGGCTGGAAACACCATATATTTT. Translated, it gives CASSLAGGPSAGNTIYF.